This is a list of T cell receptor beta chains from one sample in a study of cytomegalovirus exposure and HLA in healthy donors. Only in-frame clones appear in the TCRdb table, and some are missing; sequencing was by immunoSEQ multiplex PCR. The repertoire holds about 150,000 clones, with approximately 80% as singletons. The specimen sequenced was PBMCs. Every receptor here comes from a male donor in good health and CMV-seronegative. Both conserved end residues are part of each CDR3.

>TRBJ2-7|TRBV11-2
CASSPRWVAGGEKTYEQYF
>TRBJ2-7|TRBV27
CASIPRSGDSYEQYF
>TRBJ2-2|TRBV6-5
CASSYGPNTGELFF
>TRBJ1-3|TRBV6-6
CASSYLTGSGNTIYF
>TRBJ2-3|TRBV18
CASSPRVTSTDTQYF
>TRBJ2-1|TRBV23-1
CASRIRPSDYNEQFF
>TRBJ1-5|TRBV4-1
CASSQGRNQPQHF
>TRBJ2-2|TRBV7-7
CASSPDRVKRGTGELFF
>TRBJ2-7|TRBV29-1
CSVSADTLKEQYF
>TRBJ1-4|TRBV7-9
CSSSSRGVPRVNEKLFF
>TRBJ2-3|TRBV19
CASSLLAGAPGGTDTQYF